This is a list of T cell receptor beta chains from one sample in a study of early T cells in non-severe SARS-CoV-2 infection. Each CDR3 protein gets one entry after TCRdb re-called the 5' RACE reads with MiXCR. The sample consists of about 77,000 distinct CDR3 sequences, less than 5.5% of them appearing once. Sequenced material: whole blood, taken at baseline. These receptors were taken from an adult who was a healthcare worker with PCR-confirmed SARS-CoV-2 infection or an uninfected control (not recorded which). The CDR3 runs from the conserved cysteine through the conserved F or W. D genes are given only for firm matches. Clone size is given for some rows only: seen once, a few or many times, or a class if the clone is expanded.

j_call v_call d_call clone_size cdr3_nt cdr3_aa
TRBJ2-1 TRBV19 - few TGTGCCAGTAGTCGACTCCAAGTCCCCAATGAGCAGTTCTTC CASSRLQVPNEQFF
TRBJ2-5 TRBV6-6 TRBD1 - TGTGCCAGCAGCTCTACAGGGGTAGGGCAAGAGACCCAGTACTTC CASSSTGVGQETQYF
TRBJ2-7 TRBV29-1 - few TGCAGCGTTGAAGACCGAGCAGGAGACTACGAGCAGTACTTC CSVEDRAGDYEQYF
TRBJ1-2 TRBV14 - few TGTGCCAGCAGCCAGTCGCAGGGTAATGATGGCTACACCTTC CASSQSQGNDGYTF
TRBJ1-1 TRBV11-3 - few TGTGCCAGCAGCTTATTCGGGGGCGGCACTGAAGCTTTCTTT CASSLFGGGTEAFF
TRBJ2-1 TRBV7-7 TRBD1 few TGTGCCAGCAGCTTTGGCAGGGGGAAACTTAATGAGCAGTTCTTC CASSFGRGKLNEQFF
TRBJ1-4 TRBV19 - many TGTGCCAGTAGTCGGGGGTTTGATGAAAAACTGTTTTTT CASSRGFDEKLFF
TRBJ2-5 TRBV4-1 TRBD2 - TGCGCCAGCAGCCAAGTCGGACTAGCGGAGGAGACCCAGTACTTC CASSQVGLAEETQYF
TRBJ2-1 TRBV12-3/TRBV12-4 - many TGTGCCAGCAGAACACATAGTGACGGATACAATGAGCAGTTCTTC CASRTHSDGYNEQFF
TRBJ1-4 TRBV7-9 - few TGTGCCAGCAGCGCCGGGACACCGAATGAAAAACTGTTTTTT CASSAGTPNEKLFF
TRBJ2-3 TRBV12-3/TRBV12-4 - - TGTGCCAGCAGTTTTTCGGATACTAGCACAGATACGCAGTATTTT CASSFSDTSTDTQYF
TRBJ1-5 TRBV18 - many TGTGCCAGCTCACCACAGGGAGGCAATCAGCCCCAGCATTTT CASSPQGGNQPQHF
TRBJ2-2 TRBV7-6 - few TGTGCCAGCAGCTTATTGTCGGACGCCCGAAGCGGGGAGCTGTTTTTT CASSLLSDARSGELFF
TRBJ2-5 TRBV27 TRBD2 many TGTGCCAGCAGTTTTCTCAATTCTAGCGGGAGAGTCCAAGAGACCCAGTACTTC CASSFLNSSGRVQETQYF
TRBJ2-2 TRBV7-8 - - TGTGCCAGCAGCCAGGGTGCGAACACCGGGGAGCTGTTTTTT CASSQGANTGELFF
TRBJ2-5 TRBV2 TRBD2 - TGTGCCAGCAGCCCTGGACTAGCGGGAGGACCACAAGAGACCCAGTACTTC CASSPGLAGGPQETQYF
TRBJ2-2 TRBV29-1 - few TGCAGCGCCGGAGGGGGACAGAGCACCGGGGAGCTGTTTTTT CSAGGGQSTGELFF
TRBJ2-1 TRBV10-3 TRBD2 many TGTGCCATCAGTGAGTCAACGGGAGGGCCCTATGAGCAGTTCTTC CAISESTGGPYEQFF
TRBJ2-7 TRBV27 TRBD1 many TGTGCCAGCAGTTTCTCCGGGACAGGACCCTACGAGCAGTACTTC CASSFSGTGPYEQYF
TRBJ2-7 TRBV29-1 - - TGCAGCGTGATCAGGGGTCCCAACGAGCAGTACTTC CSVIRGPNEQYF
TRBJ2-2 TRBV7-7 TRBD1 many TGTGCCAGCAGCAGGGACAGGAACACCGGGGAGCTGTTTTTT CASSRDRNTGELFF
TRBJ2-7 TRBV5-1 - - TGCGCCAGCAGCTTGGCCGGCCGTGAGCAGTACTTC CASSLAGREQYF
TRBJ2-7 TRBV28 - few TGTGCCAGCAGTTTAGAGGCGGATGACTACGAGCAGTACTTC CASSLEADDYEQYF
TRBJ2-1 TRBV27 TRBD2 - TGTGCCAGCAGAACTAGCGGGAGTTACAATGAGCAGTTCTTC CASRTSGSYNEQFF
TRBJ2-2 TRBV7-9 - - TGTGCCAGCAGCGTAGATAATACGAACACCGGGGAGCTGTTTTTT CASSVDNTNTGELFF
TRBJ2-1 TRBV3-1 - few TGTGCCAGCAGCCACCAAACAGGGAGCTCCTACAATGAGCAGTTCTTC CASSHQTGSSYNEQFF
TRBJ1-5 TRBV4-1 - many TGCGCCAGCAGCTACGACAGGCGGAAAGATCAGCCCCAGCATTTT CASSYDRRKDQPQHF
TRBJ1-1 TRBV7-9 - - TGTGCCAGTCGAATACTAAACACTGAAGCTTTCTTT CASRILNTEAFF
TRBJ1-6 TRBV11-2 - - TGTGCCAGCAGCCTCAACCGCATGAATTCACCCCTCCACTTT CASSLNRMNSPLHF
TRBJ2-5 TRBV4-1 - - TGCGCCAGCAGCCAAGCACGAGGGGCTGGGGAGACCCAGTACTTC CASSQARGAGETQYF
TRBJ2-7 TRBV6-6 - few TGTGCCAGCACCCGTTCGGGAAGCTCCTACGAGCAGTACTTC CASTRSGSSYEQYF
TRBJ2-2 TRBV6-6 - many TGTGCCAGCAGTATTAGCCCACCTCCCACCGGGGAGCTGTTTTTT CASSISPPPTGELFF
TRBJ2-5 TRBV29-1 TRBD2 - TGCAGCGTATCGGGACTAGCGGGAGTAGGGCAAGAGACCCAGTACTTC CSVSGLAGVGQETQYF
TRBJ2-3 TRBV4-2 TRBD2 few TGTGCCAGCAGCCGACAAACTAGCGGGAACACAGATACGCAGTATTTT CASSRQTSGNTDTQYF
TRBJ2-1 TRBV27 - many TGTGCCAGCAGTTCGGACAGAACTTACAATGAGCAGTTCTTC CASSSDRTYNEQFF
TRBJ2-1 TRBV12-5 - - TGTGCTAGTAATGGAGGGGATGAGCAGTTCTTC CASNGGDEQFF
TRBJ1-1 TRBV7-6 - few TGTGCCAGCAGCTCAACAGGGCTTGAAGCTTTCTTT CASSSTGLEAFF